This TCR beta chain was captured in a study of blood T cell repertoires in COVID-19. On the study more broadly: Sample material is recorded as cDNA or gDNA derived from T cells, B-cell-depleted T cells, or PBMCs.

Original processing notes: Amplifying reference gene primers gave estimates of nucleated cell counts. The protocol was immunoSEQ multiplex PCR, while the TCRdb copy is restricted to in-frame clones and leaves out a portion. V, J and clone size reflect that table, while D and trimming were determined from the DNA. Here the sample spans approximately 100,000 clones, around nine tenths being singletons. This receptor was taken from a human donor with acute or convalescent COVID-19. The donor label of this sample is uncertain. Material for sequencing was peripheral blood.

The CDR3 sequence: CASSLYTEAFF. The CDR3 region has the DNA TGTGCCAGCAGTTTATATACTGAAGCTTTCTTT. The chain links TRBV12-3 or TRBV12-4 to TRBJ1-1; unclear D gene. V was shortened by 2 bases and J by 5 bases, with 3 bases between the two germline ends. The CDR3 runs 11 residues.